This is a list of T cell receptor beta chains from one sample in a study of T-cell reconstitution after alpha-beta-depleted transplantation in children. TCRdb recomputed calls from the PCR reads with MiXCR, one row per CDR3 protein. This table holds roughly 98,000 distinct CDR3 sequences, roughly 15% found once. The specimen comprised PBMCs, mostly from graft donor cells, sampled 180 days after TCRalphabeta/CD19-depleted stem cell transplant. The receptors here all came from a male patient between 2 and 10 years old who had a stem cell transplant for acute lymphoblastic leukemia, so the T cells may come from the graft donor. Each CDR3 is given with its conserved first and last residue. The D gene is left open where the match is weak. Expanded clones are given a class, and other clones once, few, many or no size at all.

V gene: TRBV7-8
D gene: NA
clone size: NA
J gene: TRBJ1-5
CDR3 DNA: TGTGCCAGCAGCTTAGCTCGTTTTACTTATAGCAATCAGCCCCAGCATTTT
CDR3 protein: CASSLARFTYSNQPQHF

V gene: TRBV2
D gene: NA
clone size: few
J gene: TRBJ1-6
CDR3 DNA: TGTGCCAGCAGTGTTGGGGCAGAGAATTCACCCCTCCACTTT
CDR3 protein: CASSVGAENSPLHF

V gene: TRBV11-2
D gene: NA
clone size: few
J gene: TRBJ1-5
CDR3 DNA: TGTGCCAGCAGCTTAGCCTCAAATCAGCCCCAGCATTTT
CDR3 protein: CASSLASNQPQHF

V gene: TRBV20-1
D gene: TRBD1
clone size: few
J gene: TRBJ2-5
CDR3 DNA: TGCAGTACAGGGACAGTCCAAGAGACCCAGTACTTC
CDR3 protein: CSTGTVQETQYF

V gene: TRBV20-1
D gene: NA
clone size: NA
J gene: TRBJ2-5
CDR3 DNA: TGCAGTGCCCTCGGGCCGACTGATAGGGAGACCCAGTACTTC
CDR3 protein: CSALGPTDRETQYF

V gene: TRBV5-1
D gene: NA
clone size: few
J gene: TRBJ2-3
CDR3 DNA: TGCGCCAGCAGCTTGGAACAGCGGGACACCGGAATTCTAGATACGCAGTATTTT
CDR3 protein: CASSLEQRDTGILDTQYF

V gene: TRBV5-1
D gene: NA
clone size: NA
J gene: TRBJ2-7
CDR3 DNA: TGCGCCAGCAGCCTAGGGGCCGGGGACCCCTACGAGCAGTACTTC
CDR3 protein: CASSLGAGDPYEQYF

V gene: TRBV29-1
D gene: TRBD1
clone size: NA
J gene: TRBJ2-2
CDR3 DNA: TGCAGCGTTTGGACAGGCTCCACCGGGGAGCTGTTTTTT
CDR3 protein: CSVWTGSTGELFF

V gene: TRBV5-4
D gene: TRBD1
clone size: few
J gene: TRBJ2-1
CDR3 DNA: TGTGCCAGCAGCTTGGCGGGTAACCCACAGGGGTACTCCTACAATGAGCAGTTCTTC
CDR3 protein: CASSLAGNPQGYSYNEQFF

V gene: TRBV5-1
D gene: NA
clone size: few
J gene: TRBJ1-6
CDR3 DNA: TGCGCCAGCAGCTTTGGATTAGATTCACCCCTCCACTTT
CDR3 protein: CASSFGLDSPLHF

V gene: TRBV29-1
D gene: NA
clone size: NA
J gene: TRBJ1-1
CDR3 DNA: TGCAGCGCACGAACGGGGGTTAATGAAGCTTTCTTT
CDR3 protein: CSARTGVNEAFF

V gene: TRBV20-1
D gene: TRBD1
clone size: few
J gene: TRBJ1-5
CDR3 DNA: TGCAGTGCGACAGCGGTGACAGGGAAAAGCAATCAGCCCCAGCATTTT
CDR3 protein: CSATAVTGKSNQPQHF

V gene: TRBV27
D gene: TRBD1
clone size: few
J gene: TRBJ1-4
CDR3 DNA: TGTGCCAGCAGTTCGACAGGGGTTAATGAAAAACTGTTTTTT
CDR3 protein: CASSSTGVNEKLFF

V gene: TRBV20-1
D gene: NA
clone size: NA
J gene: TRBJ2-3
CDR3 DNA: TGCAGTGCTAGACGCTCGGCTGATACGCAGTATTTT
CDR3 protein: CSARRSADTQYF

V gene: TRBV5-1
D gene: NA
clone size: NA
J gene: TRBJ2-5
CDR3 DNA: TGCACCAGCAGCTTGGCCATCTTTCAGGGAGGAGAGACCCAGTACTTC
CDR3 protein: CTSSLAIFQGGETQYF

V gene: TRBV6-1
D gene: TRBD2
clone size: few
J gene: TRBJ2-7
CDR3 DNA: TGTGCCAGCGGAATAGCGGGGGTAGCCTACGAGCAGTACTTC
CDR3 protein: CASGIAGVAYEQYF

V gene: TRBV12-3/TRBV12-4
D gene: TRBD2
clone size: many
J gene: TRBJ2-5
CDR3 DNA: TGTGCCAGTTCCCCCCCGGGGGGAGTTCGTCAAGAGACCCAGTACTTC
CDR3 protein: CASSPPGGVRQETQYF

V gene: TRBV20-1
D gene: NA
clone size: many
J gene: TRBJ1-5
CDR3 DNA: TGCAGTGCTAGGCAAGGGACTTTGCCCCAGCATTTT
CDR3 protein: CSARQGTLPQHF

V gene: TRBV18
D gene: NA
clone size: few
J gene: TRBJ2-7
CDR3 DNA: TGTGCCAGCTCACCACCTTCCAGGAGATCCGCCTACGAGCAGTACTTC
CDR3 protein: CASSPPSRRSAYEQYF

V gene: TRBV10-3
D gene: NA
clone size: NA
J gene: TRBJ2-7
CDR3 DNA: TGTGCCATCGGGGCACTTTACGAGCAGTACTTC
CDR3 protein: CAIGALYEQYF

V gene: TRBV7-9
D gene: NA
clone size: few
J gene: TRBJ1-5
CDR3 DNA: TGTGCCAGCAGTTTCGGGAACCGCAATCAGCCCCAGCATTTT
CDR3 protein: CASSFGNRNQPQHF

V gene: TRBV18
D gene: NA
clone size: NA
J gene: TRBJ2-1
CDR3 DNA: TGTGCCAGCTCGCCTAAACCGGGCCCCTACAATGAGCAGTTCTTC
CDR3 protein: CASSPKPGPYNEQFF

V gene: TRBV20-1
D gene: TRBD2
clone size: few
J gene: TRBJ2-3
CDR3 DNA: TGCAGTGCGCCTGTAGCGGGGGGCGGAGATACGCAGTATTTT
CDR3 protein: CSAPVAGGGDTQYF

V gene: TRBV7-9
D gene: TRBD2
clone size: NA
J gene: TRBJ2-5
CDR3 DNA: TGTGCCAGCAGGACGCCCTCCCTAGCGGCGCAAGAGACCCAGTACTTC
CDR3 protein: CASRTPSLAAQETQYF

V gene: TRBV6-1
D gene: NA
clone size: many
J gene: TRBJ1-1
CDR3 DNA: TGTGCCAGCTTGGGGCGGCCCATGAACACTGAAGCTTTCTTT
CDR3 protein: CASLGRPMNTEAFF

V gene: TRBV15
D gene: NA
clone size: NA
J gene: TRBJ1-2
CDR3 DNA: TGTGCCACCAGCAGCTCAGCCTTTCATGGCTACACCTTC
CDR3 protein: CATSSSAFHGYTF

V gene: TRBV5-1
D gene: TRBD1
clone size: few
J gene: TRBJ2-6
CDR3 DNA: TGCGCCAGCCGTTTGACAGGGGGTGCTGGGGCCAACGTCCTGACTTTC
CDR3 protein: CASRLTGGAGANVLTF

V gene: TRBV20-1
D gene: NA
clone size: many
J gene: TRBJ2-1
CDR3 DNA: TGCAGTGCTAGACGACTCGAGAGCTCCTACAATGAGCAGTTCTTC
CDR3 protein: CSARRLESSYNEQFF

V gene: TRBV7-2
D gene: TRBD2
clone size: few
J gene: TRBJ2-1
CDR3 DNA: TGTGCCAGCAGCACCTCCATAGGGACTAGCGGGAGTGGCTACAATGAGCAGTTCTTC
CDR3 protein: CASSTSIGTSGSGYNEQFF

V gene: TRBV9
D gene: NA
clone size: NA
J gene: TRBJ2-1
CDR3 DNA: TGTGCCAGCAGCGTAGGGCAGCGGGCGGTCAATGAGCAGTTCTTC
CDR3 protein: CASSVGQRAVNEQFF

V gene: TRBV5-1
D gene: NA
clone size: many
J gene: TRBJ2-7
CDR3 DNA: TGCGCCAGCAGCTTACGGACGGCGAGCTCCTACGAGCAGTACTTC
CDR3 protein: CASSLRTASSYEQYF

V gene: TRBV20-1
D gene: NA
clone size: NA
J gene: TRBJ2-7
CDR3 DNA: TGCAGTGCTAGAATGTGGGGGTACGAGCAGTACTTC
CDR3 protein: CSARMWGYEQYF

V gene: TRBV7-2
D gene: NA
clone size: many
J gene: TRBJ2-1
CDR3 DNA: TGTGCCAGCACCCAATGGGGGGGCGAGCAGTTCTTC
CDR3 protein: CASTQWGGEQFF

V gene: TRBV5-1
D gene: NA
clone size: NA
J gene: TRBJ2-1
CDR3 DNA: TGCGCCAGCAGCTCGGGAGCACTCCTCAAGAATGTGCAGTTCTTC
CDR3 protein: CASSSGALLKNVQFF

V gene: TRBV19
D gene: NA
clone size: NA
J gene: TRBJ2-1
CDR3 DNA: TGTGCCAGTACCGCGGGGGACATTTCCAATGAGCAGTTCTTC
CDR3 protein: CASTAGDISNEQFF

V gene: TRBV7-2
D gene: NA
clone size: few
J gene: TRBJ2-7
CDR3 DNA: TGTGCCAGCAGCTCCCCGGGTGGGGGTCCGAGAGGGGAGCAGTACTTC
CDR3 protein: CASSSPGGGPRGEQYF

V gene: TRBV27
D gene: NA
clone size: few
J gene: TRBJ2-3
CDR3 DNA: TGTGCCAGCAGTTTAACCTCCCAGTGGGGTACGCAGTATTTT
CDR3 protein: CASSLTSQWGTQYF

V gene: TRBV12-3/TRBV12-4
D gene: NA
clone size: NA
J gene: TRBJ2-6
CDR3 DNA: TGTGCCAGCAGTGTTTCAACAGGGGCCAACGTCCTGACTTTC
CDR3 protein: CASSVSTGANVLTF

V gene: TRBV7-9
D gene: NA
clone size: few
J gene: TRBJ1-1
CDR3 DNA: TGTGCCAGCAACCTGGACCCGACGGACACTGAAGCTTTCTTT
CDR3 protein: CASNLDPTDTEAFF

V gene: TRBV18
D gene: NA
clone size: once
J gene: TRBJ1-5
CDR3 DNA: TGTGCCAGCTCACCGTTAGGGACCGCAGGATCATCCTTTAGCAATCAGCCCCAGCATTTT
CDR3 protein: CASSPLGTAGSSFSNQPQHF

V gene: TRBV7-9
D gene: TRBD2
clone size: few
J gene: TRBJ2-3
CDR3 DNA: TGTGCCAGCAGCCATGGGACTAGCGGAGGACCAGATACGCAGTATTTT
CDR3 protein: CASSHGTSGGPDTQYF

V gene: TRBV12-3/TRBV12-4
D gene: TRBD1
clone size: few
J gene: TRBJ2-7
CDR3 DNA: TGTGCCAGCAGTTTAAGCCTCCAGGACAGGGGGTCCTACGAGCAGTACTTC
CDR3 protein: CASSLSLQDRGSYEQYF

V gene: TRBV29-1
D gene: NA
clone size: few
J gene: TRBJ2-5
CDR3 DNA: TGCAGCGCCCCGGGACGGCAAGAGACCCAGTACTTC
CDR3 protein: CSAPGRQETQYF

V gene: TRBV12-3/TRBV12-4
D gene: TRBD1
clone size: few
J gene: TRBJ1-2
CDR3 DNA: TGTGCCAGCAGTTTGGGGACAGGGGCAGAGAATGGCTACACCTTC
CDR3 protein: CASSLGTGAENGYTF

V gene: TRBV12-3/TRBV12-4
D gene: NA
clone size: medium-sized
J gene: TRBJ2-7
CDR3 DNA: TGTGCCAGCAGTTCGAACACAGAACAGCCCTACGAGCAGTACTTC
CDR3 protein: CASSSNTEQPYEQYF

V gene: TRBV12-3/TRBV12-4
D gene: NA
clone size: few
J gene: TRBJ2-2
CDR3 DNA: TGTGCCAGCAGCTTACACAGGGATAACGGGGAGCTGTTTTTT
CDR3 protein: CASSLHRDNGELFF

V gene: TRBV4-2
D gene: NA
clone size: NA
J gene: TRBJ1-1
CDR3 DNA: TGTGCCAGCAGCCAAGATGACGCATACACTGAAGCTTTCTTT
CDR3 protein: CASSQDDAYTEAFF

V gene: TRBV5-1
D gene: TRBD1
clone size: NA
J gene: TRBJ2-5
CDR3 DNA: TGCGCCAGCAGCCCAGGGGGCCAAGAGACCCAGTACTTC
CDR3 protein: CASSPGGQETQYF

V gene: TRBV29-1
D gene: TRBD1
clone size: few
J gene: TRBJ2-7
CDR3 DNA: TGCAGCGTCCCGGGACAGGGGAGCTCCTACGAGCAGTACTTC
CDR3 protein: CSVPGQGSSYEQYF

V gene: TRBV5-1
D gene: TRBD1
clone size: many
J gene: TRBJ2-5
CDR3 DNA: TGCGCCAGCAGCGAACAGGGGGAGACCCAGTACTTC
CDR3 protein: CASSEQGETQYF

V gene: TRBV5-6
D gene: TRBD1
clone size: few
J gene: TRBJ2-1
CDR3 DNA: TGTGCCAGCAGCCCAGGGACAGGGGCTTACAATGAGCAGTTCTTC
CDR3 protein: CASSPGTGAYNEQFF

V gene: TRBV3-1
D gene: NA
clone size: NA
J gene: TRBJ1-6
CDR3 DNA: TGTGCCACCTCCCAAGATCAGCTGATGGATTCACCCCTCCACTTT
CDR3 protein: CATSQDQLMDSPLHF

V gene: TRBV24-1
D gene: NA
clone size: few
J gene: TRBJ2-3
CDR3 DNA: TGTGCCACCAGTGATGTTGAGGGCACAGATACGCAGTATTTT
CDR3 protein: CATSDVEGTDTQYF

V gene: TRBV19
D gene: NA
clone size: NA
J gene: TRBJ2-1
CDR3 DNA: TGTGCCAGTAGTCAACTCCAGGGGTACAATGAGCAGTTCTTC
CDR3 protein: CASSQLQGYNEQFF

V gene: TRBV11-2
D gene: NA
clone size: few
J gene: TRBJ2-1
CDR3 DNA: TGTGCCAGCAGCTACCTTCAAGGTGAGCAGTTCTTC
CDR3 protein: CASSYLQGEQFF

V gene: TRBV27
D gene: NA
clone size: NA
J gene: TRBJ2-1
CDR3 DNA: TGTGCCAGCAGTTTTTTAGGGACCGAGTACAATGAGCAGTTCTTC
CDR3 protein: CASSFLGTEYNEQFF

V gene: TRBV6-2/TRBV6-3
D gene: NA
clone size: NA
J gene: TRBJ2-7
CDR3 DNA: TGTGCCAGCAGTTACTGGGACACAGCGTACGAGCAGTACTTC
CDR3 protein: CASSYWDTAYEQYF